These T cell receptor beta chains were read from a single sample in a study of shared clonotypes between healthy human individuals. Generated by immunoSEQ multiplex PCR, the TCRdb table keeps only in-frame clones and is missing some. The table records about 490,000 clones, approximately 80% of them present only once. What was sequenced was PBMCs. These receptors originate from a woman aged 40 to 50 in good health. Some clones in this sample may be carry-over from other donors' samples. Both conserved end residues are part of each CDR3. Each record gives: V gene, clone size, J gene, D gene, CDR3 DNA, CDR3 protein. The D gene is left open where the match is weak. The size of a clone is reported for some rows only, either as once, few or many, or as a class for expanded clones.

TRBV5-1	-	TRBJ2-1	TRBD2	TGCGCCAGCAGCTTGGCTAGCGGGAGCAATGAGCAGTTCTTC	CASSLASGSNEQFF
TRBV7-3	-	TRBJ1-2	TRBD1	TGTGCCAGCAGCACCAACGGACAGGACCCCTATGGCTACACCTTC	CASSTNGQDPYGYTF
TRBV5-4	few	TRBJ1-1	-	TGTGCCAGCAGGGGGGACCCGGATAACACTGAAGCTTTCTTT	CASRGDPDNTEAFF
TRBV7-9	-	TRBJ2-3	-	TGTGCCAGCAGCCGAAGAGAAGTGACAGATACGCAGTATTTT	CASSRREVTDTQYF
TRBV10-1	-	TRBJ2-3	TRBD2	TGCGCCAGCTCGGGGGGGCTCCTCCTAGATACGCAGTATTTT	CASSGGLLLDTQYF
TRBV10-3	-	TRBJ2-3	-	TGTGCCATCAAGGCTAGCACAGATACGCAGTATTTT	CAIKASTDTQYF
TRBV5-1	many	TRBJ2-1	TRBD2	TGCGCCAGCAGCCGGGAGGCTAGCGGATCCTCCTACAATGAGCAGTTCTTC	CASSREASGSSYNEQFF
TRBV28	few	TRBJ1-2	-	TGTGCCAGCAGCCGTGGGGTGGGGGGACGAGGCTACACCTTC	CASSRGVGGRGYTF
TRBV15	-	TRBJ1-5	TRBD1	TGTGCCACCAGATTGGGACAGGAGAGAAGCAATCAGCCCCAGCATTTT	CATRLGQERSNQPQHF
TRBV20-1	-	TRBJ2-7	-	TGCAGTGCTTTCAGCTCCTACGAGCAGTACTTC	CSAFSSYEQYF
TRBV4-1	-	TRBJ2-3	TRBD2	TGCGCCAGCAGCCAAGAAGGGGTAGCGGGAGGGCATACGCAGTATTTT	CASSQEGVAGGHTQYF
TRBV6-6	-	TRBJ2-3	TRBD1	TGTGCCAGCAGTTACAGACAGGGTACTAGCACAGATACGCAGTATTTT	CASSYRQGTSTDTQYF
TRBV7-2	-	TRBJ1-4	TRBD1	TGTGCCAGCAGCCCCCAGACAGGGGAGGGTGAAAAACTGTTTTTT	CASSPQTGEGEKLFF
TRBV15	-	TRBJ2-1	-	TGTGCCACCAGCAGATCAGGGGACGGCTCCTACAATGAGCAGTTCTTC	CATSRSGDGSYNEQFF
TRBV30	-	TRBJ2-4	TRBD2	TGTGCCTGGAGTGTAGGCGGGAGTGACATTCAGTACTTC	CAWSVGGSDIQYF
TRBV7-9	-	TRBJ2-1	-	TGTGCCAGCAGCTTAGCTTCTGACTACAATGAGCAGTTCTTC	CASSLASDYNEQFF
TRBV15	-	TRBJ2-4	-	TGTGCCACCAGCAGCTCGGACGCCATTAAAAACATTCAGTACTTC	CATSSSDAIKNIQYF
TRBV10-2	-	TRBJ1-4	-	TGCGCCAGCAGTGAGGCTAATGAAAAACTGTTTTTT	CASSEANEKLFF
TRBV4-1	-	TRBJ2-1	TRBD2	TGCGCCAGCAGCCAAGAGGGGTCGTGGCGGGAGTGGAAAAATGAGCAGTTCTTC	CASSQEGSWREWKNEQFF
TRBV28	-	TRBJ1-2	-	TGTGCCAGCAGTTTATCGACAGTACTCTATGGCTACACCTTC	CASSLSTVLYGYTF
TRBV28	-	TRBJ1-5	-	TGTGCCAGCAGTACAGGGAGCCAGCCCCAGCATTTT	CASSTGSQPQHF
TRBV19	few	TRBJ2-7	-	TGTGCCAGTAGTATCTGGCCAACCCAGCCCTACGAGCAGTACTTC	CASSIWPTQPYEQYF
TRBV18	-	TRBJ1-1	-	TGTGCCAGCTCACCGGGTGGGGTAAGGGAGAACACTGAAGCTTTCTTT	CASSPGGVRENTEAFF
TRBV19	-	TRBJ2-1	TRBD2	TGTGCCAGTAGTATCCCCCTAGCGGACAATGAGCAGTTCTTC	CASSIPLADNEQFF
TRBV28	-	TRBJ1-2	TRBD1	TGTGCCAGCAGTTTTACAGGGGTGGTAGATGGCTACACCTTC	CASSFTGVVDGYTF
TRBV25-1	-	TRBJ2-1	-	TGTGCCAGCAGTCCCCTCGATCGGGACAACAATGAGCAGTTCTTC	CASSPLDRDNNEQFF
TRBV10-3	-	TRBJ1-5	-	TGTGCCATCAGTGAGTTACGGAACAATCAGCCCCAGCATTTT	CAISELRNNQPQHF
TRBV2	-	TRBJ2-5	-	TGTGCCAGCAGTGGCCAGGGGGAGACCCAGTACTTC	CASSGQGETQYF
TRBV28	-	TRBJ2-1	TRBD2	TGTGCCAGCAGTTTAGCTAGCGGGGCCAGCTCCTACAATGAGCAGTTCTTC	CASSLASGASSYNEQFF
TRBV5-6	-	TRBJ2-3	-	TGTGCCAGCAGCTTGGACCCGACCTCCCCAGATACGCAGTATTTT	CASSLDPTSPDTQYF
TRBV9	-	TRBJ1-2	TRBD1	TGTGCCAGCAGCGCGAAGACAGGGGTAGGTGGCTACACCTTC	CASSAKTGVGGYTF
TRBV30	-	TRBJ2-7	TRBD2	TGTGCCTGGAGTTTGACTAGCAGCTACGAGCAGTACTTC	CAWSLTSSYEQYF
TRBV9	-	TRBJ1-3	-	TGTGCCAGCAGCGCCTCGGGGGGGCGCAACTCTGGAAACACCATATATTTT	CASSASGGRNSGNTIYF
TRBV7-2	-	TRBJ1-6	TRBD1	TGTGCCAGCAGTCGAATACAGGGGAACAATTCACCCCTCCACTTT	CASSRIQGNNSPLHF
TRBV7-2	once	TRBJ2-7	TRBD2	TGTGCCAGCAGCTTAGCCAGCGGGAGGGCTTACGAGCAGTACTTC	CASSLASGRAYEQYF
TRBV7-6	once	TRBJ2-3	TRBD2	TGTGCCAGCAGTTCGGGGGGGGCTAGCACAGATACGCAGTATTTT	CASSSGGASTDTQYF
TRBV9	many	TRBJ1-2	TRBD1	TGTGCCAGCAGCGGTCCACGCTGGACAGGGGGCACCCCGGAACAAGCTAACTATGGCTACACCTTC	CASSGPRWTGGTPEQANYGYTF
TRBV10-3	-	TRBJ2-1	-	TGTGCCATCAGTGTAGGGGAAGATGTCTCCTACAATGAGCAGTTCTTC	CAISVGEDVSYNEQFF
TRBV7-2	-	TRBJ1-2	-	TGTGCCAGCAGCTTGGCGCAGGGGATGGGTAACTATGGCTACACCTTC	CASSLAQGMGNYGYTF
TRBV5-6	few	TRBJ2-4	-	TGTGCCAGCAGCTTGTCCGGGGGCACGAGAAACATTCAGTACTTC	CASSLSGGTRNIQYF
TRBV9	-	TRBJ2-5	-	TGTGCCAGCAGCGCGGGGGAGGGGGCTGGCGAGACCCAGTACTTC	CASSAGEGAGETQYF
TRBV7-8	-	TRBJ2-5	-	TGTGCCAGCAGCCCAAGGGCGCGTGGGGGGACTCGAGAGACCCAGTACTTC	CASSPRARGGTRETQYF
TRBV5-4	-	TRBJ2-1	TRBD2	TGTGCCAGCGGGCACGGGACTAGCGGCCAATACAATGAGCAGTTCTTC	CASGHGTSGQYNEQFF
TRBV2	many	TRBJ2-5	TRBD2	TGTGCCAGCAGTACTAGCGCTGCAGAGACCCAGTACTTC	CASSTSAAETQYF
TRBV10-3	-	TRBJ2-1	-	TGTGCCATCAGTGAGACAGGGTTATATGGGCAGTTCTTC	CAISETGLYGQFF
TRBV30	-	TRBJ2-7	-	TGTGCCTGGAGTGACAGAGCCTACGAGCAGTACTTC	CAWSDRAYEQYF